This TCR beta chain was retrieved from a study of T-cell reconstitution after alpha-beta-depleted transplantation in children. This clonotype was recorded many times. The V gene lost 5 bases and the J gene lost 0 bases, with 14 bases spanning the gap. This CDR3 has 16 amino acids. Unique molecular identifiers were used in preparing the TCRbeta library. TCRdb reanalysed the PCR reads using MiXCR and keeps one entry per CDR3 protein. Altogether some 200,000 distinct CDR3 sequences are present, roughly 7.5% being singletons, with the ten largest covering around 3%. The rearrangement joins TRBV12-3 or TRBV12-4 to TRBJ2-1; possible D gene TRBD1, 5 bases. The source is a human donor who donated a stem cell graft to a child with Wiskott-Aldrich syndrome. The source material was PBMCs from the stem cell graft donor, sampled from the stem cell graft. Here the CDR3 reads CASSPQGPSSYNEQFF. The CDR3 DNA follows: TGTGCCAGCAGTCCCCAGGGCCCCAGCTCCTACAATGAGCAGTTCTTC.